The 17 T cell receptor beta chains in this list originate from one sample, sequenced in a study of shared T cell receptors in the human thymus. The assay was immunoSEQ multiplex PCR, and TCRdb's table has in-frame clones only and misses some. The sample has approximately 760,000 clones, approximately 83% seen once. The sample was also reused in another study, on human thymus T cells.

Material for sequencing was thymocytes. The receptors here all came from a girl under three years old with a congenital heart defect.

The chain employs TRBV7-9 and TRBJ1-2; 11 nucleotides agree with TRBD1. The CDR3 loop spans 15 amino acids. With V trimmed by 2 bases and J by 4 bases, 3 bases remained unmatched. Germline lookup yields CDR1 SEHNR and CDR2 FQNEAQ (reference sequence). CDR3 DNA sequence: TGTGCCAGCAGCTTACGGACAGGGGGCACCTATGGCTACACCTTC. Translating gives CASSLRTGGTYGYTF. Full variable domain (missing parts from reference TRBV7-9 and TRBJ1-2): DTGVSQNPRHKITKRGQNVTFRCDPISEHNRLYWYRQTLGQGPEFLTYFQNEAQLEKSRLLSDRFSAERPKGSFSTLEIQRTEQGDSAMYLCASSLRTGGTYGYTFGSGTRLTVV.

J is TRBJ2-3 and V is TRBV9; 14 positions match TRBD2. The CDR3 is made up of 20 amino acids. The V segment lost 3 bases and the J segment 4 bases; nucleotides outside the gene matches: 16. CDR1 and CDR2 from the germline V gene are SGDLS and YYNGEE. DNA for the CDR3: TGTGCCAGCAGCGCGCCCCGACTAGCGGGGGGGCCCGGGTTTCCAGATACGCAGTATTTT. Its translation: CASSAPRLAGGPGFPDTQYF.

In its sample, this clone was seen once. J is TRBJ1-1 and V is TRBV12-5; weak D call: TRBD1 (6 bases). The CDR3 loop spans 20 amino acids. The V end lost 5 bases, the J end lost 1 base, and 29 bases lay between the germline ends. Germline CDR1 LGHNT, CDR2 FRNRAP. CDR3 coding DNA: TGTGCTAGTGGTCCCTCAGGGGTATCCCCCCGCCAGGCTAAGAACACTGAAGCTTTCTTT. It yields the protein CASGPSGVSPRQAKNTEAFF.

V is TRBV21-1 and J is TRBJ2-7; the D call of TRBD2 is as the table states it, not checked on the DNA. TRBV21-1 is noted as a pseudogene. This CDR3 comprises 16 residues. The CDR3 region is CASSKAGRGSSYEQYF. CDR3 bases: TGTGCCAGCAGCAAAGCCGGTCGGGGGAGCTCCTACGAGCAGTACTTC.

This clone appeared a single time. V gene TRBV5-1 combines with J gene TRBJ2-7; 7 bases are shared with TRBD1. J was trimmed by 0 bases and V by 3 bases; bases with no gene match: 12. This CDR3 contains 17 residues. Germline V gene lookup returns CDR1 SGHRS and CDR2 YFSETQ. The CDR3 coding sequence is TGCGCCAGCAGCTACGAAACGAACAGGGGCCCCTCCTACGAGCAGTACTTC. Translating it yields CASSYETNRGPSYEQYF.

The V gene is TRBV6-5, the J gene TRBJ1-1; 10 nucleotides match TRBD1. Trimming took 0 bases from V and 7 from J; bases not matched to a gene: 8. Germline loops: CDR1 MNHEY, CDR2 SVGAGI. CDR3 length: 16 amino acids. The CDR3: CASSYSSSGQGDEAFF. Written as DNA, the CDR3 is TGTGCCAGCAGTTACTCATCGTCTGGACAGGGGGATGAAGCTTTCTTT.

The V and J genes are TRBV5-4 and TRBJ1-1; 10 nucleotides line up with TRBD1. J gave up 1 base and V 4 bases, and 7 bases lay outside the gene matches. CDR1 is SGHNT and CDR2 is YYREEE in the germline V gene (reference sequence). CDR3 size: 16 residues. The CDR3 loop reads CASSDRGRVENTEAFF. The CDR3 nucleotides are TGTGCCAGCAGCGACAGGGGGCGCGTAGAGAACACTGAAGCTTTCTTT. Supplemented by reference TRBV5-4 and TRBJ1-1, the full variable domain reads ETGVTQSPTHLIKTRGQQVTLRCSSQSGHNTVSWYQQALGQGPQFIFQYYREEENGRGNFPPRFSGLQFPNYSSELNVNALELDDSALYLCASSDRGRVENTEAFFGQGTRLTVV.

This chain connects TRBV14 to TRBJ2-1, with 8 bases aligning to TRBD2. CDR3 size: 17 residues. After removal of 0 bases from V and 4 bases from J, the junction contained 8 bases not matched to a gene. Germline CDR1 is SGHDN and CDR2 is FVKESK. CDR3 sequence (DNA): TGTGCCAGCAGCCAAGAGAGAGCGGGGGTGCTATACAATGAGCAGTTCTTC. The encoded protein is CASSQERAGVLYNEQFF.

The CDR3 spells CASSLGQPHTPQHF. The CDR3 DNA is TGCGCCAGCAGCTTGGGACAGCCGCATACGCCCCAGCATTTT. The genes are TRBV5-1 and TRBJ1-5, with D perhaps TRBD1 (5 bases). Looked up from germline, CDR1 is SGHRS and CDR2 is YFSETQ. CDR3 length: 14 residues. V was pared by 0 bases and J by 9 bases, with 13 bases between.

The chain carries TRBV27 and TRBJ1-3, with a weak D call TRBD1 (5 bases). CDR3 length: 15 amino acids. Germline V CDR1 and CDR2: MNHEY, SMNVEV (reference sequence). Trimming left V 6 bases short and J 0 bases short, with 12 bases between. The CDR3 sequence: CASRVTGDSGNTIYF. The DNA of the CDR3 is TGTGCCAGCAGGGTAACAGGCGACTCTGGAAACACCATATATTTT.

Here the CDR3 DNA reads TGTGCCAGCAGCTTAGGGGACCGGGGGGGTCATCTGAGGGAGCAGTACTTC. This gives the protein CASSLGDRGGHLREQYF. The V call is TRBV7-6, the J call TRBJ2-7, with TRBD2 identical over 8 bases. Germline trimming cut 1 base from V and 7 bases from J; bases unmatched to any gene: 15. Germline loops: CDR1 SGHVS, CDR2 FNYEAQ. This CDR3 is built from 17 residues.

This clone was found once. The genes are TRBV10-1 and TRBJ1-2, with D hard to call. In germline, CDR1 is WNHNN, CDR2 SYGVQD (reference sequence). V shed 6 bases and J shed 4 bases, with 9 bases lying between them. The CDR3 has 12 amino acids. CDR3 bases: TGCGCCAGCAGAAGACTCTGCTATGGCTACACCTTC. Its translation: CASRRLCYGYTF.

The chain uses TRBV6-6 and TRBJ1-2; no definite D call. The CDR3 covers 11 residues. Germline V gives CDR1 MNHNY, CDR2 SVGAGI (reference sequence). The germline V and J ends were trimmed by 6 bases and 3 bases, with 5 bases remaining between them. Written as DNA, the CDR3 is TGTGCCAGCAGGCAGGACTATGGCTACACCTTC. Protein sequence: CASRQDYGYTF.

This chain joins TRBV5-6 and TRBJ1-3, with 9 positions matching TRBD1. The CDR3 is made up of 16 amino acids. CDR1 is SGHDT and CDR2 is YYEEEE in the germline V gene. Trimming cost V 2 bases and J 1 base; bases outside gene matches: 4. The CDR3 DNA reads as TGTGCCAGCAGCTTCACAGGGGGCCTGTCTGGAAACACCATATATTTT. Translating it yields CASSFTGGLSGNTIYF.

The V and J genes are TRBV30 and TRBJ2-4; 9 bases agree with TRBD2. V gave up 3 bases and J gave up 10 bases; unmatched junction bases: 13. CDR1 and CDR2 from the germline V gene are GTSNPN and SVGIG (reference sequence). The CDR3 has 15 amino acids. CDR3 coding DNA: TGTGCCTGGAGCCACCAAAAGCGGGGGGACGGTATTCAGTACTTC. Translated, it gives CAWSHQKRGDGIQYF.

The chain links TRBV5-1 to TRBJ1-2, with 9 bases lining up with TRBD1. Germline V gene sequence: CDR1 SGHRS, CDR2 YFSETQ. The CDR3 covers 14 residues. Trimming removed 4 bases from V and 2 bases from J; junction bases left unmatched: 3. CDR3 bases: TGCGCCAGCAGCCACGGACAGGGGAACTATGGCTACACCTTC. Amino acid sequence: CASSHGQGNYGYTF.

The chain joins TRBV5-1 to TRBJ2-3; D perhaps matches TRBD1 (6 bases). V dropped 0 bases and J dropped 6 bases, with 11 bases sitting between them. The germline V gene has CDR1 SGHRS and CDR2 YFSETQ. The length of the CDR3 is 14 residues. CDR3 in DNA: TGCGCCAGCAGCTTGGGGGGGCCGGCTGATACGCAGTATTTT. This sequence encodes CASSLGGPADTQYF.